This T cell receptor (beta chain) is from a study of T-cell memory formation after mild COVID-19. General study results and limits: Certain responding clones were present in pre-infection memory, suggesting participation of cross-reactive memory.

From the 5' RACE reads, TCRdb called clonotypes with MiXCR, one entry per CDR3 protein. The sample comprises about 57,000 distinct CDR3 sequences, 10% to 15% of which are singletons, and about 22% rests with the top ten. The CDR3 extends over 14 amino acids. J gave up 2 bases and V 5 bases, and 4 bases lay outside the gene matches. This clonotype was seen only a few times. Antigen: not known. This clonotype was sampled from a young man who had mild COVID-19 (a few samples of this study predate the infection). Cell type and time point are not known. The material sequenced was PBMCs or a T cell subset sorted from them (not recorded which). The chain uses TRBV12-3 or TRBV12-4 and TRBJ1-1; 8 nucleotides align to TRBD1. In DNA form, the CDR3 reads TGTGCCAGCAGTCAGGGGGCGCGAAACACTGAAGCTTTCTTT. Translating gives CASSQGARNTEAFF.